Detailed here is one T cell receptor (beta chain). Its antigen remains unknown. Other DNA sequences in this sample translate to the same CDR3. V lost 3 bases and J lost 2, with 7 bases in between. Germline V CDR1 and CDR2: MDHEN, SYDVKM. This CDR3 has 13 residues. This entry belongs to a study of T cell responses to AZD1222 COVID-19 vaccine. Whole-study findings and limits: The study sampled repertoires only after the peak T cell response. There were vaccine-associated CD4 TCRs across spike, dominant at 160-218 and 743-854.

TCRdb keeps only in-frame clones here, not all; method: immunoSEQ multiplex PCR. The sample yields tens of thousands of clones, around nine tenths seen once. The chain carries TRBV28 and TRBJ1-2; D uncertain. Material: peripheral blood, obtained 28 days after the second AZD1222 dose. This clonotype was sampled from an adult who received the AZD1222 COVID-19 vaccine. CDR3 bases: TGTGCCAGCAGTTTCGGGCAGAACTATGGCTACACCTTC. The encoded protein is CASSFGQNYGYTF.